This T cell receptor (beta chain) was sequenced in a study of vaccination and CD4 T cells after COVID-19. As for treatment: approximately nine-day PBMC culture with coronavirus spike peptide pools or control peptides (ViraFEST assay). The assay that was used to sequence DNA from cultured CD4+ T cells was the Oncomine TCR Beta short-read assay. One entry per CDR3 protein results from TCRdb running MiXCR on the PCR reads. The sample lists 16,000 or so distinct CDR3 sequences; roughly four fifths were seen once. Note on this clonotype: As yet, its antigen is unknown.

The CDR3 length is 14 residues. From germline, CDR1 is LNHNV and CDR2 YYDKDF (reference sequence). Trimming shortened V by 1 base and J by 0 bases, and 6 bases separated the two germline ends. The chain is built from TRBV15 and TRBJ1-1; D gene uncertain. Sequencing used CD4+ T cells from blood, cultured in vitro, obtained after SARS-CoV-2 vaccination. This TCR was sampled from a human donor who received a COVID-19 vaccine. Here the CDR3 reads CATSRARLNTEAFF. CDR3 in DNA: TGTGCCACCAGCAGAGCCAGATTGAACACTGAAGCTTTCTTT.